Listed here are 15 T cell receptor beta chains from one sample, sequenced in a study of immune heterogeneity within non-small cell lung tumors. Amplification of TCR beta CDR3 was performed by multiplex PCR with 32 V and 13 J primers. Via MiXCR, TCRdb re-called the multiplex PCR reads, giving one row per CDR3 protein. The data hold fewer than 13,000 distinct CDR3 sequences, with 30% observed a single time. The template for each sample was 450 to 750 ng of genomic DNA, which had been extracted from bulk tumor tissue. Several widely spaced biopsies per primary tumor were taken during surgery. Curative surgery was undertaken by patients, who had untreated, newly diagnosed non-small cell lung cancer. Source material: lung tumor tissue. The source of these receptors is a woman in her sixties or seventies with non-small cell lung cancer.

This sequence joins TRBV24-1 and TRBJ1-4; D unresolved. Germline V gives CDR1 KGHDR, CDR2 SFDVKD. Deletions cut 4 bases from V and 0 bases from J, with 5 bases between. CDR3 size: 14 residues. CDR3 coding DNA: TGTGCCACCAGTGAGGCTTCAACTAATGAAAAACTGTTTTTT. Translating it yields CATSEASTNEKLFF.

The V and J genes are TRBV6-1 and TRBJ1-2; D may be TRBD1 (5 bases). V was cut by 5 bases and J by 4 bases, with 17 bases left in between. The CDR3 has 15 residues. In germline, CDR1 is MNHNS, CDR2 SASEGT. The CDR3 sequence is CASSYVAGTLYGYTF. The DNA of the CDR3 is TGTGCCAGCAGTTATGTCGCAGGGACCCTCTATGGCTACACCTTC.

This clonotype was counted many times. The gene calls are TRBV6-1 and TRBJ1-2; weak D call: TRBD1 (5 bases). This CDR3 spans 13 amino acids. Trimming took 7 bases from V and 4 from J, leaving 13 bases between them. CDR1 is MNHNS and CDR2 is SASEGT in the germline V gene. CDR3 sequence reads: CASMLGTSYGYTF. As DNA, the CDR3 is TGTGCCAGCATGCTTGGGACGAGCTATGGCTACACCTTC.

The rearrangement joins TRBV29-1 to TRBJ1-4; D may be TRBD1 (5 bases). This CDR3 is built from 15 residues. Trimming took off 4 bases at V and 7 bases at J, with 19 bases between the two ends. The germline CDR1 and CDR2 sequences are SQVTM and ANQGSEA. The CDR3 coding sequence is TGCAGCGTTGCCCCCGGGACCCCGGGATGTGAAAAACTGTTTTTT. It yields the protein CSVAPGTPGCEKLFF. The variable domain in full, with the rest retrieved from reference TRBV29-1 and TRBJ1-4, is SAVISQKPSRDICQRGTSLTIQCQVDSQVTMMFWYRQQPGQSLTLIATANQGSEATYESGFVIDKFPISRPNLTFSTLTVSNMSPEDSSIYLCSVAPGTPGCEKLFFGSGTQLSVL.

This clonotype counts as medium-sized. The CDR3 region has the DNA TGCGCCAGCAGCAGGACTAGCGGCTACCTTAATGAGCAGTTCTTC. Encoded protein: CASSRTSGYLNEQFF. The chain carries TRBV4-3 and TRBJ2-1; 10 nucleotides agree with TRBD2. CDR3 length equals 15 residues. The germline V gene has CDR1 LGHNA and CDR2 YSLEER. Trimming took 5 bases from V and 7 from J; bases not matched to a gene: 8.

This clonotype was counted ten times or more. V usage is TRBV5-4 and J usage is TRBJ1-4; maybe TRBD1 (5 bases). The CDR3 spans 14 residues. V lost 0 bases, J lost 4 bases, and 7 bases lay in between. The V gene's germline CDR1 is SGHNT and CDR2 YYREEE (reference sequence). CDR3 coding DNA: TGTGCCAGCAGCTTGGGGGGCTATAATGAAAAACTGTTTTTT. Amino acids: CASSLGGYNEKLFF.

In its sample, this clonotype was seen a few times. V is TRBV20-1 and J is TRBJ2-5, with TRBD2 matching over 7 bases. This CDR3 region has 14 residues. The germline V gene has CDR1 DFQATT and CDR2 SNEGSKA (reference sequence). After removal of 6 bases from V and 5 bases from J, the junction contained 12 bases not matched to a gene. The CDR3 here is CSASSGSTGETQYF. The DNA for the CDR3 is TGCAGTGCAAGTAGCGGGTCGACGGGGGAGACCCAGTACTTC.

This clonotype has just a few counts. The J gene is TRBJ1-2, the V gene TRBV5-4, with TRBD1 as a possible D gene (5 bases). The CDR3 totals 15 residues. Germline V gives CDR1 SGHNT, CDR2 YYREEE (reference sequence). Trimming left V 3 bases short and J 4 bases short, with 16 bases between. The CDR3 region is CASSSGQTLGYGYTF. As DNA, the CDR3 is TGTGCCAGCAGCTCAGGACAAACCCTGGGCTATGGCTACACCTTC.

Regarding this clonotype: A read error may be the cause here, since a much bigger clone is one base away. Here the CDR3 DNA reads TGCAGCGCGGGGGACATTTGGTTAACCGGGGAGCTGTTTTTT. It encodes CSAGDIWLTGELFF. The chain employs TRBV29-1 and TRBJ2-2; the D gene could be TRBD1 or TRBD2 (6 bases each). CDR1 and CDR2 (germline): SQVTM, ANQGSEA. Trimming shortened V by 7 bases and J by 5 bases, and 17 bases separated the two germline ends. The CDR3 runs to 14 residues.

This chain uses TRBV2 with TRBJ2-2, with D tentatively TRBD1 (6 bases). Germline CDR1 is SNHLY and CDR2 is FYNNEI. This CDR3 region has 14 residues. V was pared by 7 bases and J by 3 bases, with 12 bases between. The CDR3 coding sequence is TGTGCCAGCAAAGGACAGATTCACACCGGGGAGCTGTTTTTT. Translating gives CASKGQIHTGELFF.

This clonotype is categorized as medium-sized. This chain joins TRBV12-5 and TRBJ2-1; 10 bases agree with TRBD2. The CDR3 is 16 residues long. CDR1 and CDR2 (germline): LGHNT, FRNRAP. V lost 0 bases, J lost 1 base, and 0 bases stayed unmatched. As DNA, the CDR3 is TGTGCTAGTGGTTTGGTACTAGCGGGGTCCTACAATGAGCAGTTCTTC. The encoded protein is CASGLVLAGSYNEQFF. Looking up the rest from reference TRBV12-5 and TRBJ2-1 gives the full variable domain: DARVTQTPRHKVTEMGQEVTMRCQPILGHNTVFWYRQTMMQGLELLAYFRNRAPLDDSGMPKDRFSAEMPDATLATLKIQPSEPRDSAVYFCASGLVLAGSYNEQFFGPGTRLTVL.

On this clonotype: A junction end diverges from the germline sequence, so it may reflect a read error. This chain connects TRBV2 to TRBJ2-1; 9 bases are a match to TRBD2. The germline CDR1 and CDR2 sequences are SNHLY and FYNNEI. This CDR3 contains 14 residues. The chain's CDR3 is CASREALAGFREFF. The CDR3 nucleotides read TGTGCCAGCAGGGAAGCTCTAGCGGGATTCCGGGAGTTCTTC.

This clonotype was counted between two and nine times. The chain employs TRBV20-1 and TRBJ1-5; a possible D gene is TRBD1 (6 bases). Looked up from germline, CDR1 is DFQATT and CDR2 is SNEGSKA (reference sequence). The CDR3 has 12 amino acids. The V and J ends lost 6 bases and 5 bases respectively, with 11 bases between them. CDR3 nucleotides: TGCAGTGCCATACAGGGCTATCAGCCCCAGCATTTT. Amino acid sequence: CSAIQGYQPQHF.

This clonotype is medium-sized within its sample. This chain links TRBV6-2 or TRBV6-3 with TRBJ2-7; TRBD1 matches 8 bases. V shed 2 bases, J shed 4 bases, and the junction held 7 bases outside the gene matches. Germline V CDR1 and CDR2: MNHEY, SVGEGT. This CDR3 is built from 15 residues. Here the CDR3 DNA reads TGTGCCAGCAGTTACAAGGGACAGGTGTTTTACGAGCAGTACTTC. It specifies CASSYKGQVFYEQYF.

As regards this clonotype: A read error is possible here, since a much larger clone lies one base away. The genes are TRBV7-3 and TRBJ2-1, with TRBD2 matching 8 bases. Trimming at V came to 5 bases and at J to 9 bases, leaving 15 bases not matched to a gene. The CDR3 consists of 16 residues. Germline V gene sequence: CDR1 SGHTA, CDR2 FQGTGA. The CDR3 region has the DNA TGTGCCAGCAGCCCGGGGGGGGCGAGAGGGCCGAGTGAGCAGTTCTTC. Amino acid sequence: CASSPGGARGPSEQFF.